The subject of this entry is one T cell receptor beta chain. These data belong to a study of cytomegalovirus exposure and HLA in healthy donors. PCR involved 60 Vbeta and 13 Jbeta primers. Sequencing used immunoSEQ multiplex PCR; TCRdb keeps in-frame clones, though not all of them. The sample carries roughly 230,000 clones, more than 70% recorded once. Germline values: CDR1 MGHRA, CDR2 YSYEKL. The CDR3 totals 15 residues. With V trimmed by 3 bases and J by 5 bases, 8 bases remained unmatched. The specimen sequenced was PBMCs. The gene calls are TRBV4-1 and TRBJ2-7, with 9 bases aligning to TRBD1. The receptor's source is a boy between 10 and 17 years old in good health and CMV-seronegative. The CDR3 DNA follows: TGCGCCAGCAGCCACGGACAGGGGAGCTTCCACGAGCAGTACTTC. Translating it yields CASSHGQGSFHEQYF.